The 14 T cell receptor beta chains in this list originate from one sample, sequenced in a study of cytomegalovirus exposure and HLA in healthy donors. PCR primers comprised 60 Vbeta and 13 Jbeta primers. Produced via immunoSEQ multiplex PCR; TCRdb's table is partial and in-frame only. Here the sample spans roughly 200,000 clones, 81% being singletons. Sample: PBMCs. All receptors derive from a man aged 35-49 years in good health and CMV-seropositive.

This sequence joins TRBV5-1 and TRBJ2-1; D might be TRBD2 (6 bases). The germline V gene has CDR1 SGHRS and CDR2 YFSETQ. The CDR3 is made up of 14 amino acids. The ends were cut back, 0 bases at V and 3 bases at J, with 7 bases in the middle. CDR3 residues: CASSLVGGYNEQFF. The CDR3 DNA is TGCGCCAGCAGCTTGGTCGGGGGCTACAATGAGCAGTTCTTC.

V is TRBV9 and J is TRBJ2-2; D call uncertain. The V and J ends lost 4 bases and 2 bases respectively, with 12 bases between them. The V gene's germline CDR1 is SGDLS and CDR2 YYNGEE. This CDR3 has 15 residues. The CDR3 here is CASSSSDLNTGELFF. CDR3 DNA: TGTGCCAGCAGCTCATCAGACTTAAACACCGGGGAGCTGTTTTTT. Complete variable domain (other parts from reference TRBV9 and TRBJ2-2): DSGVTQTPKHLITATGQRVTLRCSPRSGDLSVYWYQQSLDQGLQFLIQYYNGEERAKGNILERFSAQQFPDLHSELNLSSLELGDSALYFCASSSSDLNTGELFFGEGSRLTVL.

The V and J genes are TRBV11-2 and TRBJ1-1; the D gene is possibly TRBD1 (6 bases). The V and J ends lost 0 bases and 3 bases respectively, with 20 bases between them. CDR1 is SGHAT and CDR2 is FQNNGV in the germline V gene. The CDR3 is 18 residues long. CDR3 DNA: TGTGCCAGCAGCTTAGAGGCCAGGGGCTGGATTGGGGACACTGAAGCTTTCTTT. Translated: CASSLEARGWIGDTEAFF.

This clone has more than one count but fewer than ten. The rearrangement links TRBV11-1 to TRBJ2-6; TRBD2 agrees at 7 bases. The germline CDR1 and CDR2 sequences are SGHAT and FQDESV (reference sequence). This CDR3 is 18 amino acids long. With 4 bases clipped from V and 0 bases from J, the junction kept 9 bases outside the gene matches. CDR3 protein: CASSSRELAYSGANVLTF. CDR3 sequence (DNA): TGTGCCAGCAGCTCCCGTGAACTAGCGTACTCTGGGGCCAACGTCCTGACTTTC.

J is TRBJ2-7 and V is TRBV19; 10 nucleotides align to TRBD1. The CDR3 has 15 amino acids. CDR1 LNHDA and CDR2 SQIVND come from the germline V gene (reference sequence). V dropped 5 bases and J dropped 7; count of bases not matched to a gene: 11. Here the CDR3 DNA reads TGTGCCAGTAGTGTATCGGGACAGGGGACCGAAGAGCAGTACTTC. It is translated as CASSVSGQGTEEQYF.

V usage is TRBV4-3 and J usage is TRBJ2-7, with D tentatively TRBD1 (5 bases). Trimming shortened V by 0 bases and J by 5 bases, and 14 bases separated the two germline ends. Germline lookup yields CDR1 LGHNA and CDR2 YSLEER. This CDR3 spans 15 amino acids. The CDR3 is CASSQESRTRDEQYF. Written as DNA, the CDR3 is TGCGCCAGCAGCCAAGAATCGCGGACCAGGGACGAGCAGTACTTC.

The V and J genes are TRBV10-3 and TRBJ2-3; TRBD2 aligns across 9 bases. With 2 bases clipped from V and 3 bases from J, the junction kept 9 bases outside the gene matches. The CDR3 loop spans 17 amino acids. Per the germline V gene, CDR1 is ENHRY and CDR2 is SYGVKD. The CDR3 sequence is CAISENNGGGATDTQYF. In DNA, the CDR3 is TGTGCCATCAGTGAGAATAATGGCGGGGGGGCTACAGATACGCAGTATTTT.

The chain is built from TRBV7-2 and TRBJ2-7; 13 bases agree with TRBD2. The CDR3 length is 16 residues. Germline V gene sequence: CDR1 SGHTA, CDR2 FQGNSA. With 0 bases clipped from V and 4 bases from J, the junction kept 3 bases outside the gene matches. The chain's CDR3 is CASSLATSGRLYEQYF. The CDR3 coding sequence is TGTGCCAGCAGCTTAGCGACTAGCGGGAGGTTGTACGAGCAGTACTTC.

The chain links TRBV12-5 to TRBJ1-3; D ambiguous. Per the germline V gene, CDR1 is LGHNT and CDR2 is FRNRAP. CDR3 size: 13 residues. V was trimmed by 5 bases and J by 7 bases, leaving 12 bases between them. The CDR3 is CASGLEVGNTIYF. CDR3 in DNA: TGTGCTAGTGGTCTCGAGGTTGGGAACACCATATATTTT.

The DNA of the CDR3 is TGTGCCAGTAGTATTGGACAGCCGACTAATGAAAAACTGTTTTTT. Translated: CASSIGQPTNEKLFF. This sequence joins TRBV19 and TRBJ1-4, with D maybe TRBD1 (6 bases). CDR3 length equals 15 residues. Trimming pared 3 bases from V and 2 bases from J, leaving 10 bases between. The germline V gene encodes CDR1 LNHDA and CDR2 SQIVND (reference sequence).

This clone turned up a few times. V and J are TRBV9 and TRBJ2-5; perhaps TRBD2 as D (6 bases). The CDR3 sequence is 14 residues long. V was shortened by 0 bases and J by 7 bases, with 13 bases between the two germline ends. Germline V CDR1 and CDR2: SGDLS, YYNGEE. CDR3 DNA: TGTGCCAGCAGCGTAGAACGTAGGGGAGGGACCCAGTACTTC. Translated, it gives CASSVERRGGTQYF.

The CDR3 protein is CASSVDPRGGSNSPLHF. CDR3 DNA sequence: TGTGCCAGCAGCGTAGACCCCCGTGGAGGGAGTAATTCACCCCTCCACTTT. The chain links TRBV9 to TRBJ1-6; D not certain. Germline V lookup: CDR1 SGDLS, CDR2 YYNGEE. Trimming cost V 0 bases and J 6 bases, with 16 bases left between them. The CDR3 is made up of 17 amino acids.

The chain recombines TRBV4-1 with TRBJ2-7; 14 bases are shared with TRBD2. CDR3 size: 14 residues. J was trimmed by 7 bases and V by 4 bases; bases with no gene match: 3. Germline V gene lookup returns CDR1 MGHRA and CDR2 YSYEKL. CDR3 bases: TGCGCCAGCAGCCCGGGGACTAGCGGGAGAGAGCAGTACTTC. Amino acids: CASSPGTSGREQYF.

The chain combines TRBV2 with TRBJ2-7; 11 nucleotides line up with TRBD1. The CDR3 length is 14 residues. The germline CDR1 and CDR2 sequences are SNHLY and FYNNEI. The V and J ends lost 5 bases and 4 bases, in that order; junction bases with no gene match: 4. CDR3 in amino acids: CASSRGQGAYEQYF. As DNA, the CDR3 is TGTGCCAGCAGTCGCGGACAGGGGGCTTACGAGCAGTACTTC.